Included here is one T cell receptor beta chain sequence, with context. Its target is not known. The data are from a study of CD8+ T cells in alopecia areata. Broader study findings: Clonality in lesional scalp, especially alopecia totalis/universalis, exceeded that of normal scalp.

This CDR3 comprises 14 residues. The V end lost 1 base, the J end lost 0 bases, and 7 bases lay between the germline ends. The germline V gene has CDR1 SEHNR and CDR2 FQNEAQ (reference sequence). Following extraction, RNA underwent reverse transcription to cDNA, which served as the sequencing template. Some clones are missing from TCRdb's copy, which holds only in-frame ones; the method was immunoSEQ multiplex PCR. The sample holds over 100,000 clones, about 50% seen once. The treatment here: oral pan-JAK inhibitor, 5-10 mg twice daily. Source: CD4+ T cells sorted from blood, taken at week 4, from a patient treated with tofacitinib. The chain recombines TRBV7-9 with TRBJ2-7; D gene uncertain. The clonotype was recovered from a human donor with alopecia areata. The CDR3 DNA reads TGTGCCAGCAGCTTAGGTCCGAGCTCCTACGAGCAGTACTTC. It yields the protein CASSLGPSSYEQYF. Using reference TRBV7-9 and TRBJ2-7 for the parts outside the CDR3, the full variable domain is DTGVSQNPRHKITKRGQNVTFRCDPISEHNRLYWYRQTLGQGPEFLTYFQNEAQLEKSRLLSDRFSAERPKGSFSTLEIQRTEQGDSAMYLCASSLGPSSYEQYFGPGTRLTVT.